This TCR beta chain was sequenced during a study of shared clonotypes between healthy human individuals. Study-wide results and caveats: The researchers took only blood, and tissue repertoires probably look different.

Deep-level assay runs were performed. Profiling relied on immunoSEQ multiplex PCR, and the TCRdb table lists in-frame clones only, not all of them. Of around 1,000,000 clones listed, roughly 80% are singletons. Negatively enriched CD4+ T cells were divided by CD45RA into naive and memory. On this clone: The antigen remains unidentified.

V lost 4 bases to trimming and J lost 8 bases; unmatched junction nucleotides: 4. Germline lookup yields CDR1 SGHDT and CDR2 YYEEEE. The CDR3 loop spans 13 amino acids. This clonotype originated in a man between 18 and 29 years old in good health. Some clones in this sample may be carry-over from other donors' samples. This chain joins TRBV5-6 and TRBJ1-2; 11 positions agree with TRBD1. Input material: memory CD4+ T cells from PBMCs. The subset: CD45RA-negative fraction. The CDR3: CASSRTGGDGYTF. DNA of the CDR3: TGTGCCAGCAGCCGGACAGGGGGCGACGGCTACACCTTC.